These 4 T cell receptor beta chains came from one sample sequenced in a study of cytomegalovirus exposure and HLA in healthy donors. Libraries were prepared by immunoSEQ multiplex PCR; TCRdb keeps only in-frame clonotypes and omits some of them. The repertoire holds some 250,000 clones, with 80% to 95% as singletons. Sequences were obtained from PBMCs. The receptors come from a woman in her 30s in good health and CMV-seronegative.

The chain recombines TRBV28 with TRBJ2-5, with D perhaps matching TRBD1 or TRBD2 (6 bases each). The CDR3 is 15 residues long. Germline V gene sequence: CDR1 MDHEN, CDR2 SYDVKM. Deletions cut 2 bases from V and 5 bases from J, with 15 bases between. The CDR3 DNA reads as TGTGCCAGCAGTTTAGCCGGGGGCCTCGGGGAGACCCAGTACTTC. Its translation is CASSLAGGLGETQYF.

This chain uses TRBV5-6 with TRBJ1-1; D uncertain. The CDR3 is 11 amino acids. Germline V CDR1 and CDR2: SGHDT, YYEEEE. The V and J ends lost 1 base and 2 bases respectively, with 0 bases between them. The CDR3 nucleotides are TGTGCCAGCAGCTTGAACACTGAAGCTTTCTTT. It encodes CASSLNTEAFF. Supplemented by reference TRBV5-6 and TRBJ1-1, the full variable domain reads DAGVTQSPTHLIKTRGQQVTLRCSPKSGHDTVSWYQQALGQGPQFIFQYYEEEERQRGNFPDRFSGHQFPNYSSELNVNALLLGDSALYLCASSLNTEAFFGQGTRLTVV.

This clone was recorded once. The chain carries TRBV2 and TRBJ2-7; TRBD1 matches 8 bases. The CDR3 is 15 amino acids. CDR1 is SNHLY and CDR2 is FYNNEI in the germline V gene. The junction had 7 bases not matched to a gene; V was cut back by 6 bases and J by 0 bases. The CDR3 loop reads CASSPRDRSSYEQYF. The CDR3 nucleotides read TGTGCCAGCAGCCCCCGGGACAGGAGCTCCTACGAGCAGTACTTC.

The chain is built from TRBV30 and TRBJ1-5; D is undetermined. Trimming pared 4 bases from V and 0 bases from J, leaving 10 bases between. CDR3 length equals 14 residues. Germline loops: CDR1 GTSNPN, CDR2 SVGIG (reference sequence). As DNA, the CDR3 is TGTGCCTGGACCAAGGCGTATAGCAATCAGCCCCAGCATTTT. Translating it yields CAWTKAYSNQPQHF.